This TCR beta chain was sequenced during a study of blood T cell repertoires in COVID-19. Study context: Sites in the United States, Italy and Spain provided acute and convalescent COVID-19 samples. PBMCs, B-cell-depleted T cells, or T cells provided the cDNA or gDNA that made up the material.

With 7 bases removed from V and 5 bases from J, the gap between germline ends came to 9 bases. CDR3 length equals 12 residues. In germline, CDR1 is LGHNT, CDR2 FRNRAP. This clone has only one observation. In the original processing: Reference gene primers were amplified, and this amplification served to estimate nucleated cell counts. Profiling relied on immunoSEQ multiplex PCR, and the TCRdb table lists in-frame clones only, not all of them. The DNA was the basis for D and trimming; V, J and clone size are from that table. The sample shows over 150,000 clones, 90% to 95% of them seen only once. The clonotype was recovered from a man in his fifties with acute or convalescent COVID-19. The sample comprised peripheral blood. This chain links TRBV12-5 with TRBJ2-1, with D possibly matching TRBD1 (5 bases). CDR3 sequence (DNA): TGTGCTAGTGCAGTAGGGGACAATGAGCAGTTCTTC. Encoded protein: CASAVGDNEQFF.